This T cell receptor beta chain was sequenced in a study of shared clonotypes between healthy human individuals (dated by TCRdb to 2020 to 2021). A note on the overall study: A couple of women and a few men aged 18 to 49 years were included in the cohort. Different laboratories and diverse techniques were used to prepare libraries and sequence TCR repertoires, to increase sequencing depth and limit assay-specific biases. For each donor, three plates each were used for CD4 naive and CD4 memory, two plates were used for CD8 naive, and one plate was used for CD8 memory. To estimate repertoire size and how much clonotypes are shared between individuals, the study performed deep sequencing of blood TCR repertoires from about five healthy adults. Per donor, leukapheresis produced somewhere between about 0.8 and 9 billion PBMCs. The study at large found these results: Only blood was sampled, and tissue TCR repertoires likely differ from those in blood. Clonotypes shared by all four sorted-subset donors showed higher generation probabilities than non-shared clonotypes. Larger estimated clonotype richness was generally found for naive subsets than for memory subsets. Because the study included only a small number of donors, the genetic and exposure-history diversity represented was limited. Rarefaction of sorted-subset datasets indicated incomplete sequencing despite the large sequencing depth. About 4.5% of naive CD4, 3.5% of naive CD8, approximately 2% of memory CD4, and 0.35% to 0.5% of memory CD8 clonotypes were shared across a handful of donors. Pairwise subsampling indicated that sequencing depth was expected to affect the degree of clonotype sharing among donors.

TCR CDR3 regions were amplified from genomic DNA by multiplex PCR using the deep immunoSEQ assay. Genomic DNA extracted from each cell subset was distributed evenly over all wells of several immunoSEQ 96-well plates, and each plate served as one replicate. For sorted subsets, roughly 200 ng of genomic DNA, equivalent to 25,000 to 30,000 T cell genomes, went into each replicate PCR. Purified libraries were quantified with a Qubit 3.0 fluorometer, sized on a Bioanalyzer 2100, and re-quantified with the KAPA Library Quantification kit. Every immunoSEQ 96-well plate was sequenced on a separate single-read 150-cycle Illumina NextSeq 550 flow cell. Regarding the original processing steps: Because the immunoSEQ output held only junctional sequences and lacked quality scores, the filtering could not match the filtering applied to full-length reads. Sequences were annotated with PyIR, a Python wrapper for IgBLAST v1.9, using IMGT germline references to assign V/J genes and CDR3. Reads were removed for weak V/J assignments (E-value above 1e-6), missing CDR3, stop codons, out-of-frame junctions, or ambiguous translated residues. V3J clonotypes were defined as sequences sharing an identical inferred V gene, J gene, and CDR3 amino acid sequence. Percentage overlap between repertoires was calculated by dividing the number of shared unique clonotypes by the size of the smaller repertoire. RTK rarefaction, the Chao1 estimator, and Recon v2.1 estimates of unobserved clonotypes were used to assess repertoire richness. For all TCRbeta clonotypes obtained by the gDNA method from a handful of donors, generation probabilities were computed with OLGA. TCRdb limited this immuneACCESS table to in-frame rearrangements with V and J called. A share of clones is missing; checked studies link under half to unresolved V genes, and the rest is unexplained. V and J calls and clone size come straight from that table; D and trimming were deduced from the DNA. Recorded for this sample are some 1.1 million clones; 60% to 80% of them occurred a single time. The ten largest clones add up to roughly 0.9% of the sample.

Note on this clone: Its antigen has not been determined. Base qualities were left out, and no much larger clone turns up one base away.

The donors were healthy, HIV-negative adults who had no recently reported acute infections or vaccinations. Every donor was a Caucasian adult living in Nashville, Tennessee, USA. Magnetic negative selection was used to enrich CD4+ T cells, after which naive cells were positively selected on CD45RA and the negative fraction became the memory subset. After blood collection by leukapheresis, PBMCs were isolated using Ficoll-Histopaque density gradient centrifugation and then cryopreserved in the vapor phase of liquid nitrogen. Purity and quantity of every magnetically sorted T cell population were checked by analytical flow cytometry. Genomic DNA was isolated from each sorted fraction and quantified by UV absorbance on a Nanodrop 2000c. Counted from cysteine to phenylalanine, this CDR3 has 16 amino acids. Of all the DNA, just the CDR3 is kept, 48 bases in frame from base 1.

The chain was built from TRBV12-2 and TRBJ2-2. TRBV12-2 is recorded as a pseudogene. This sequence originates from a man younger than 35 in good health. Some clones in this sample may be carry-over from other donors' samples. Sequencing was performed on memory CD4+ T cells from PBMCs. The label giving this sample's cell subset or site can be read as: CD45RA-negative fraction. The sequenced DNA: TGTGCAAGTCGCTCACAAATCAGCCCAGCCACCGGGGAGCTGTTTTTT. This translates into CASRSQISPATGELFF.